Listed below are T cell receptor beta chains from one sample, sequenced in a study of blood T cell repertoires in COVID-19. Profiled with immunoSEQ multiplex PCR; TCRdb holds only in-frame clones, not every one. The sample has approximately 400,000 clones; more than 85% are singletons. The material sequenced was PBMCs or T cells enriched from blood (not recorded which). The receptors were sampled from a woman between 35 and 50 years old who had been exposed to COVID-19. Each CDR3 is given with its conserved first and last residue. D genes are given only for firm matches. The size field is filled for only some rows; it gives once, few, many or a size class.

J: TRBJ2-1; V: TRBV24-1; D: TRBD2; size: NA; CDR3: CATETSGRATYNEQFF; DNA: TGTGCCACCGAGACTAGCGGGAGGGCAACTTACAATGAGCAGTTCTTC
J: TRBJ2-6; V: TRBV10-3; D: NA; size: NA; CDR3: CAISERLTGANVLTF; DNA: TGTGCCATCAGTGAGAGACTAACTGGGGCCAACGTCCTGACTTTC
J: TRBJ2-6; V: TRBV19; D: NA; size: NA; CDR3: CASSIGGSGANVLTF; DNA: TGTGCCAGTAGTATAGGAGGCTCTGGGGCCAACGTCCTGACTTTC
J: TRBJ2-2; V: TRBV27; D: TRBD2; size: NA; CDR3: CASSRRPQAGGPTGELFF; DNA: TGTGCCAGCAGCCGCCGCCCCCAAGCGGGGGGGCCCACCGGGGAGCTGTTTTTT
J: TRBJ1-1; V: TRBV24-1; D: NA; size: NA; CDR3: CATSQGVGTEAFF; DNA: TGTGCCACCTCACAGGGAGTCGGCACTGAAGCTTTCTTT
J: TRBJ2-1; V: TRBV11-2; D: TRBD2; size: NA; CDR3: CASSLFSGGQTYEQFF; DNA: TGTGCCAGCAGCTTGTTTAGCGGGGGACAGACATATGAGCAGTTCTTC
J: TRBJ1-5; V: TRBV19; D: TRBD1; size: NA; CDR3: CASQKGSGGNQPQHF; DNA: TGTGCCAGTCAAAAGGGTTCAGGGGGCAACCAGCCCCAGCATTTT
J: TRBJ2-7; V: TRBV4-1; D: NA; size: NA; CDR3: CASSQVAGSPYEQYF; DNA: TGCGCCAGCAGCCAAGTTGCGGGATCCCCCTACGAGCAGTACTTC
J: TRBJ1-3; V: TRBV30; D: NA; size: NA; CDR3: CAWSGVRNSGNTIYF; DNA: TGTGCCTGGAGTGGTGTGAGGAACTCTGGAAACACCATATATTTT
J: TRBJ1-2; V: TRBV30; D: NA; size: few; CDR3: CAWTAGTKYGYTF; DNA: TGTGCCTGGACCGCCGGGACAAAGTATGGCTACACCTTC
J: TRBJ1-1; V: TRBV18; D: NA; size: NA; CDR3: CASSPPGSMNTEAFF; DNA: TGTGCCAGCTCACCCCCTGGGAGCATGAACACTGAAGCTTTCTTT
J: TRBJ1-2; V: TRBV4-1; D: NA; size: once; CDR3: CASSQTGTPSNYGYTF; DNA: TGCGCCAGCAGCCAGACCGGGACACCCTCCAACTATGGCTACACCTTC
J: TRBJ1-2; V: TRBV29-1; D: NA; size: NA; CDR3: CSVVDTSYGYTF; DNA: TGCAGCGTTGTTGACACCTCCTATGGCTACACCTTC
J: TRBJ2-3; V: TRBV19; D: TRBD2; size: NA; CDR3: CAAKSGGAEDTQYF; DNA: TGTGCCGCAAAAAGCGGGGGGGCCGAAGATACGCAGTATTTT
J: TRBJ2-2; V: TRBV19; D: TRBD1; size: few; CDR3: CASSFISGGLSGELFF; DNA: TGTGCCAGTAGTTTTATATCAGGGGGCCTCTCCGGGGAGCTGTTTTTT
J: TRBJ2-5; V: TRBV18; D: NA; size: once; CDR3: CASSAGSGETQYF; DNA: TGTGCCAGCTCCGCAGGGTCCGGGGAGACCCAGTACTTC
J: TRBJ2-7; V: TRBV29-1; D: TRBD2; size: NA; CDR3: CSVEIMASGRLSYEQYF; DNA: TGCAGCGTTGAGATTATGGCTAGCGGGAGGCTCTCCTACGAGCAGTACTTC
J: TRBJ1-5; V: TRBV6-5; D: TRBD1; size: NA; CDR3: CASSNRGQPQHF; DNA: TGTGCCAGCAGTAACAGGGGTCAGCCCCAGCATTTT
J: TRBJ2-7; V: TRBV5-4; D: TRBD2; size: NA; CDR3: CASSLRELAGAPIF; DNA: TGTGCCAGCAGTTTAAGGGAACTAGCGGGGGCACCAATCTTC
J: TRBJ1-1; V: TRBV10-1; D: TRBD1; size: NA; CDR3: CASSEEIQGQAEAFF; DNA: TGCGCCAGCAGTGAAGAAATACAGGGGCAGGCTGAAGCTTTCTTT
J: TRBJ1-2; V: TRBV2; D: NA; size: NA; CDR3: CASSVQGGVGYTF; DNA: TGTGCCAGCAGTGTTCAAGGGGGGGTTGGCTACACCTTC
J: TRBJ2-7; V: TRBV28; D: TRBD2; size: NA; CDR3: CASSYSSGMASYEQYF; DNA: TGTGCCAGCAGTTATAGTAGCGGGATGGCCTCCTACGAGCAGTACTTC
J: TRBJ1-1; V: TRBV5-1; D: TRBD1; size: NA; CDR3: CASSLEPPGGTEAFF; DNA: TGCGCCAGCAGCTTGGAACCTCCAGGGGGCACTGAAGCTTTCTTT
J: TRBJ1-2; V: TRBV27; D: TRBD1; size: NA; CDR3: CASSLTGLTHGYTF; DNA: TGTGCCAGCAGCCTGACAGGGTTAACCCATGGCTACACCTTC
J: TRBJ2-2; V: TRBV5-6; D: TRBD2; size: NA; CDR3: CASSSGLAANTGELFF; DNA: TGTGCCAGCAGCTCGGGACTAGCGGCAAACACCGGGGAGCTGTTTTTT
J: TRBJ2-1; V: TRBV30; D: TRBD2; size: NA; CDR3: CAWSLGLAGPNEQFF; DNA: TGTGCCTGGAGTTTGGGGCTAGCGGGCCCCAATGAGCAGTTCTTC
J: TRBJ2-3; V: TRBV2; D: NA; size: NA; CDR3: CASSGAFTSTDTQYF; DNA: TGTGCCAGCAGTGGAGCTTTTACTAGCACAGATACGCAGTATTTT
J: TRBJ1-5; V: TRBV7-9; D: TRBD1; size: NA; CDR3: CASSSGTVVGDQPQHF; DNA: TGTGCCAGCAGCTCCGGGACAGTAGTAGGAGATCAGCCCCAGCATTTT
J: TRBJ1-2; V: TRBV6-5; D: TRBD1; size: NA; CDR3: CASRANRGLYYGYTF; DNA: TGTGCCAGCAGGGCTAACAGGGGGCTATACTATGGCTACACCTTC
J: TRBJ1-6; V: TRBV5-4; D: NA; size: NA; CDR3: CASHFGGSYNSPLHF; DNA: TGTGCCAGCCACTTCGGTGGCTCCTATAATTCACCCCTCCACTTT
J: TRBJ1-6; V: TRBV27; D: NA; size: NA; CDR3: CASSLLSGVYNSPLHF; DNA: TGTGCCAGCAGTTTACTGTCAGGGGTCTATAATTCACCCCTCCACTTT
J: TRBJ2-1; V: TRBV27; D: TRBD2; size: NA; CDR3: CASSWERGVNEQFF; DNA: TGTGCCAGCAGTTGGGAGCGGGGGGTAAATGAGCAGTTCTTC
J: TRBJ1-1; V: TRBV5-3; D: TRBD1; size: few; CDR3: CARSLRGQGEAFF; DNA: TGTGCCAGAAGCTTGAGGGGACAGGGCGAAGCTTTCTTT
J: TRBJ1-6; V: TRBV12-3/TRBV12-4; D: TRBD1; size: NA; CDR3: CASRQDRFSPLHF; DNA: TGTGCCAGCAGGCAGGACAGGTTTTCACCCCTCCACTTT
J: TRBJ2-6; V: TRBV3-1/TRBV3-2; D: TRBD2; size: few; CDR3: CASSRGGGANVLTF; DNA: TGTGCCAGCAGCCGGGGGGGAGGGGCCAACGTCCTGACTTTC
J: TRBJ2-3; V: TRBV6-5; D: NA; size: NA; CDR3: CASSPPLTDTQYF; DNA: TGTGCCAGCAGTCCTCCCCTCACAGATACGCAGTATTTT
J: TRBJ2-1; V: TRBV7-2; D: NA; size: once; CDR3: CASSPRLGEQFF; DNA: TGTGCCAGCAGTCCCCGACTAGGCGAGCAGTTCTTC
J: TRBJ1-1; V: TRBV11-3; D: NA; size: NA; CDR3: CASSSPGVTEAFF; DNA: TGTGCCAGCAGCTCCCCAGGGGTGACTGAAGCTTTCTTT
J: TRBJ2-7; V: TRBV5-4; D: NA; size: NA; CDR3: CASSLASAPGYEQYF; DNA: TGTGCCAGCAGCTTGGCCTCGGCTCCGGGGTACGAGCAGTACTTC
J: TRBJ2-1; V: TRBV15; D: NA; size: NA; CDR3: CATSRGGLRGSYNEQFF; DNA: TGTGCCACCAGCAGAGGAGGCCTCAGGGGCTCCTACAATGAGCAGTTCTTC
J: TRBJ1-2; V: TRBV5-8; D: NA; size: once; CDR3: CASSLFDRPYYGYTF; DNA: TGTGCCAGCAGCTTATTTGACAGGCCCTACTATGGCTACACCTTC
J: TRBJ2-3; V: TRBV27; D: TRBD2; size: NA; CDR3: CASSRPRTSGRSDTQYF; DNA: TGTGCCAGCAGCCGACCTCGGACTAGCGGGAGGTCAGATACGCAGTATTTT
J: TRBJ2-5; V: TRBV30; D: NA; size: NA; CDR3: CAWSVLFETQYF; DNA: TGTGCCTGGAGTGTACTTTTCGAGACCCAGTACTTC
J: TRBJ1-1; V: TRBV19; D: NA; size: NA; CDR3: CASSIKAGNTEAFF; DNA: TGTGCCAGTAGTATTAAGGCGGGGAACACTGAAGCTTTCTTT
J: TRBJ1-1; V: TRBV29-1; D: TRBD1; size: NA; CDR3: CSSTPQGRTEAFF; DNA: TGCAGCTCCACCCCACAGGGGCGGACTGAAGCTTTCTTT
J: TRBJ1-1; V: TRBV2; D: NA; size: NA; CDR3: CASRRAGVQRNTEAFF; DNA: TGTGCCAGCAGGAGGGCAGGGGTCCAACGGAACACTGAAGCTTTCTTT
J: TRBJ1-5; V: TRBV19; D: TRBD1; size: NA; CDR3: CASSPIHGQAGNQPQHF; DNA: TGTGCCAGTAGTCCCATCCACGGACAGGCTGGCAATCAGCCCCAGCATTTT
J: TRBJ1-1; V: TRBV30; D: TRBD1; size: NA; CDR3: CAWALDRGTEAFF; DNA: TGTGCCTGGGCCCTCGACAGGGGCACTGAAGCTTTCTTT
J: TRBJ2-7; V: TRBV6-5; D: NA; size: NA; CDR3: CATDSPGTTYEQYF; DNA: TGTGCCACTGACAGCCCCGGGACAACCTACGAGCAGTACTTC
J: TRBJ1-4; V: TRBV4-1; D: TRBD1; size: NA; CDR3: CASSLWTAGTENEKLFF; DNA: TGCGCCAGCAGCCTCTGGACCGCCGGGACAGAGAATGAAAAACTGTTTTTT
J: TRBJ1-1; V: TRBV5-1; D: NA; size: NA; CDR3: CASTNRGGNTEAFF; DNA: TGCGCCAGCACCAATCGCGGGGGGAACACTGAAGCTTTCTTT
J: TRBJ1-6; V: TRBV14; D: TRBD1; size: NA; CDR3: CASSTRQGRDSPLHF; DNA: TGTGCCAGCAGCACCCGACAGGGCAGGGATTCACCCCTCCACTTT
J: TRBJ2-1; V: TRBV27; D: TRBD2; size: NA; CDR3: CASSSRSGNDEQFF; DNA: TGTGCCAGCAGTTCCCGAAGCGGGAATGATGAGCAGTTCTTC
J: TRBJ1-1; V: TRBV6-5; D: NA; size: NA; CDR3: CASSRTGWNTEAFF; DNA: TGTGCCAGCAGTCGAACAGGGTGGAACACTGAAGCTTTCTTT